The 21 T cell receptor beta chains below all came from one sample that was sequenced in a study of cytotoxic CD8 clonotypes in ibrutinib-treated CLL. The method was immunoSEQ multiplex PCR; TCRdb's version includes in-frame clones alone and lacks a portion of them. Among more than 200,000 clones, under 80% were seen once, and the ten largest hold roughly 15%. The sample was PBMCs, taken after 24 months of ibrutinib treatment. The receptor source for this set is a human donor with chronic lymphocytic leukemia.

This clone was detected only a few times. This rearrangement joins TRBV5-1 to TRBJ2-1; D is perhaps TRBD1 (5 bases). This CDR3 has 16 amino acids. V dropped 0 bases and J dropped 5 bases, with 15 bases sitting between them. Germline assignment: CDR1 SGHRS and CDR2 YFSETQ. The CDR3 bases are TGCGCCAGCAGCTTGGTACACAGGCTAGGGGACAATGAGCAGTTCTTC. Amino acids: CASSLVHRLGDNEQFF.

The chain employs TRBV18 and TRBJ2-5, with 8 bases fitting TRBD1. The V gene end was trimmed by 3 bases and the J gene end by 4 bases; junction bases not matched to a gene: 10. CDR1 KGHSH and CDR2 LQKENI come from the germline V gene. This CDR3 has 16 residues. CDR3 in amino acids: CASSPPTGVVRETQYF. CDR3 nucleotides: TGTGCCAGCTCACCCCCGACAGGGGTAGTCCGAGAGACCCAGTACTTC.

This rearrangement joins TRBV29-1 to TRBJ2-3; perhaps D is TRBD1 or TRBD2 (5 bases each). V lost 0 bases and J 7 bases, leaving 23 bases between the germline ends. The CDR3 runs 17 residues. Germline CDR1 is SQVTM and CDR2 is ANQGSEA. CDR3 region: CSVEDYGRHGTGYTQYF. CDR3 DNA sequence: TGCAGCGTTGAAGATTACGGCAGACACGGGACCGGGTATACGCAGTATTTT.

V gene TRBV19 combines with J gene TRBJ2-7, with D perhaps assigned TRBD1 or TRBD2 (5 bases each). V was cut by 5 bases and J by 6 bases, with 14 bases left in between. This CDR3 spans 13 amino acids. Germline CDR1 reads LNHDA; CDR2 reads SQIVND (reference sequence). CDR3 in DNA: TGTGCCAGTAGTTCAGGCGCTGGGGGCGAGCAGTACTTC. Translated: CASSSGAGGEQYF.

The rearrangement uses TRBV11-1 and TRBJ2-4; TRBD1 matches 8 bases. This CDR3 comprises 18 residues. Germline V gene data show CDR1 as SGHAT and CDR2 as FQDESV (reference sequence). Trimming at V came to 1 base and at J to 1 base, leaving 9 bases not matched to a gene. CDR3 nucleotides: TGTGCCAGCAGCTTAGGCCTAACGACAGGGGAGGCCAAAAACATTCAGTACTTC. Its translation: CASSLGLTTGEAKNIQYF.

V is TRBV27 and J is TRBJ2-6, with D unresolved. Germline V gives CDR1 MNHEY, CDR2 SMNVEV (reference sequence). V was clipped by 2 bases and J by 2 bases, with 1 base between them. CDR3 size: 13 residues. CDR3 in amino acids: CASSLTGANVLTF. The CDR3 nucleotides are TGTGCCAGCAGTTTAACTGGGGCCAACGTCCTGACTTTC.

This clone occurred a few times. The chain joins TRBV25-1 to TRBJ2-7; D possibly matches TRBD1 or TRBD2 (6 bases each). The CDR3 extends over 16 amino acids. The V gene's germline CDR1 is MGHDK and CDR2 SYGVNS. V was cut by 8 bases and J by 4 bases, with 24 bases left in between. CDR3 coding DNA: TGTGCCAGCCGCCAAAGAACGATGGAGGGGGATTACGAGCAGTACTTC. It translates to CASRQRTMEGDYEQYF.

The V and J genes are TRBV6-5 and TRBJ1-3; tentatively, D is TRBD1 (5 bases). This CDR3 comprises 15 residues. V lost 8 bases, J lost 2 bases, and 16 bases lay in between. Per germline, CDR1 MNHEY and CDR2 SVGAGI. As DNA, the CDR3 is TGTGCCAGCTCACGCGGGGGGAAGACTGGAAACACCATATATTTT. It yields the protein CASSRGGKTGNTIYF.

The rearrangement uses TRBV5-1 and TRBJ2-2; 9 nucleotides match TRBD1. CDR3 length: 16 residues. The germline gives CDR1 SGHRS, CDR2 YFSETQ. The V and J ends lost 0 bases and 10 bases, in that order; junction bases with no gene match: 10. CDR3 region: CASSLAPGTGFQELFF. Written as DNA, the CDR3 is TGCGCCAGCAGCTTGGCCCCTGGGACAGGGTTCCAGGAGCTGTTTTTT.

The rearrangement links TRBV6-6 to TRBJ2-7; TRBD1 is a possible D gene (6 bases). This CDR3 has 11 residues. The V end was cut by 10 bases, the J end by 3 bases, with 10 bases between. In germline, CDR1 is MNHNY, CDR2 SVGAGI (reference sequence). The CDR3 protein is CATKQGYEQYF. The CDR3 DNA reads as TGTGCCACCAAACAGGGCTACGAGCAGTACTTC.

The chain carries TRBV29-1 and TRBJ2-3, with 7 nucleotides matching TRBD2. The V segment lost 1 base and the J segment 0 bases; nucleotides outside the gene matches: 13. This CDR3 has 18 amino acids. CDR1 is SQVTM, CDR2 ANQGSEA, per germline. CDR3 region: CSVEGGAGPGTSTDTQYF. Written as DNA, the CDR3 is TGCAGCGTTGAAGGGGGAGCGGGGCCGGGAACTAGCACAGATACGCAGTATTTT.

This chain connects TRBV2 to TRBJ2-5; a weak D match, TRBD1 (5 bases). CDR1 and CDR2 from the germline V gene are SNHLY and FYNNEI. V was clipped by 5 bases and J by 2 bases, with 21 bases between them. The CDR3 is made up of 17 amino acids. The CDR3 nucleotides read TGTGCCAGCAGTACTCTTGGGCAGGGCAGACGGCAAGAGACCCAGTACTTC. Translated: CASSTLGQGRRQETQYF.

The chain combines TRBV25-1 with TRBJ2-5; D is unresolved. Deletions cut 6 bases from V and 1 base from J, with 3 bases between. This CDR3 contains 11 residues. Germline V gene data show CDR1 as MGHDK and CDR2 as SYGVNS. The DNA of the CDR3 is TGTGCCAGCAGGTCCCAAGAGACCCAGTACTTC. The encoded protein is CASRSQETQYF.

The chain employs TRBV4-3 and TRBJ2-6, with D perhaps TRBD2 (5 bases). CDR3 length: 19 amino acids. The ends were cut back, 0 bases at V and 0 bases at J, with 15 bases in the middle. Germline V gene lookup returns CDR1 LGHNA and CDR2 YSLEER. This CDR3 reads CASSQDTPGSSSGANVLTF. The CDR3 DNA reads TGCGCCAGCAGCCAAGATACCCCGGGGTCGAGCTCTGGGGCCAACGTCCTGACTTTC.

This rearrangement joins TRBV11-2 to TRBJ1-2; the D gene is possibly TRBD1 (6 bases). Germline V CDR1 and CDR2: SGHAT, FQNNGV. Trimming took 5 bases from V and 8 from J, leaving 18 bases between them. The CDR3 contains 14 residues. CDR3 DNA: TGTGCCAGCAGCGCACCCGGGACAACAAAGGGCTACACCTTC. It translates to CASSAPGTTKGYTF.

This clone occurred once. The CDR3, as DNA: TGTGCCAGTAGTATTGCGACCCCGGGCGATGAGCAGTTCTTC. This gives the protein CASSIATPGDEQFF. This chain joins TRBV19 and TRBJ2-1; no clear D. Trimming pared 3 bases from V and 8 bases from J, leaving 14 bases between. The CDR3 extends over 14 amino acids. Per germline, CDR1 LNHDA and CDR2 SQIVND (reference sequence).

The V gene is TRBV10-3, the J gene TRBJ1-3; 8 bases align to TRBD1. The CDR3 is 16 residues long. Germline CDR1 ENHRY, CDR2 SYGVKD. After removal of 3 bases from V and 1 base from J, the junction contained 5 bases not matched to a gene. The DNA for the CDR3 is TGTGCCATCAGTGACTCAAGGACAGGGTCTGGAAACACCATATATTTT. Translated: CAISDSRTGSGNTIYF.

The chain uses TRBV5-1 and TRBJ1-1; a possible D gene is TRBD1 (5 bases). V was shortened by 2 bases and J by 8 bases, with 7 bases between the two germline ends. Germline V gives CDR1 SGHRS, CDR2 YFSETQ. The CDR3 has 11 amino acids. CDR3 residues: CASSLRGEAFF. The CDR3 nucleotides read TGCGCCAGCAGCTTACGGGGGGAAGCTTTCTTT.

The chain carries TRBV9 and TRBJ2-4, with D perhaps TRBD1 (5 bases). CDR1 and CDR2 (germline): SGDLS, YYNGEE. The CDR3 has 16 amino acids. V shed 3 bases and J shed 0 bases, with 13 bases lying between them. The CDR3 sequence is CASSAQAGLAKNIQYF. CDR3 DNA sequence: TGTGCCAGCAGCGCGCAGGCAGGGCTAGCCAAAAACATTCAGTACTTC.

The V call is TRBV25-1, the J call TRBJ1-5, with TRBD1 as a possible D gene (5 bases). This CDR3 is 14 amino acids long. V was pared by 1 base and J by 7 bases, with 11 bases between. Germline CDR1 and CDR2: MGHDK and SYGVNS. The DNA of the CDR3 is TGTGCCAGCAGTGAATCAGGGTTTCAACAGCCCCAGCATTTT. It yields the protein CASSESGFQQPQHF. The full variable domain, completed using reference TRBV25-1 and TRBJ1-5, is EADIYQTPRYLVIGTGKKITLECSQTMGHDKMYWYQQDPGMELHLIHYSYGVNSTEKGDLSSESTVSRIRTEHFPLTLESARPSHTSQYLCASSESGFQQPQHFGDGTRLSIL.

The gene calls are TRBV11-2 and TRBJ2-7; 9 bases line up with TRBD1. Germline V gene sequence: CDR1 SGHAT, CDR2 FQNNGV. The CDR3 has 15 amino acids. Trimming took 7 bases from V and 5 from J; bases not matched to a gene: 12. The CDR3 protein is CASTRQRTGDNEQYF. The CDR3 DNA is TGTGCCAGCACCCGTCAACGGACAGGGGATAACGAGCAGTACTTC.